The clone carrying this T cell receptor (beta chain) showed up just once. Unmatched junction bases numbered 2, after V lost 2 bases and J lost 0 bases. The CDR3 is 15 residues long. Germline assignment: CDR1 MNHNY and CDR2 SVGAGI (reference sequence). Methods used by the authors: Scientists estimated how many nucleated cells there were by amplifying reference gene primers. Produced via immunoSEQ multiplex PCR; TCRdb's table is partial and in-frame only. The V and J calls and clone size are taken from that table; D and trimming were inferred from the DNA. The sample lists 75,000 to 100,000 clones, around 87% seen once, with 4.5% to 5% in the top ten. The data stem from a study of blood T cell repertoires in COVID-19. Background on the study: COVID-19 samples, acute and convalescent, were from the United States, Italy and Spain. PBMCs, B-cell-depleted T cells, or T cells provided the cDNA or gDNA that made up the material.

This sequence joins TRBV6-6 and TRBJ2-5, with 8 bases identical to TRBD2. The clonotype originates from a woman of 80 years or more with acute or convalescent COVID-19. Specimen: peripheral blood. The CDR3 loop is CASSYGGGYQETQYF. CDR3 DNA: TGTGCCAGCAGTTACGGCGGGGGGTACCAAGAGACCCAGTACTTC.